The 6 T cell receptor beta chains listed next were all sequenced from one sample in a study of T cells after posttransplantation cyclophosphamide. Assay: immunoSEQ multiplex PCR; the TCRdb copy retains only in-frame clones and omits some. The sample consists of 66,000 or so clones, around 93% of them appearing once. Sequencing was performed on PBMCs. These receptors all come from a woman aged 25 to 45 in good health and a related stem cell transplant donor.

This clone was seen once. CDR3 amino acids: CASSVGNWNTEAFF. The DNA for the CDR3 is TGTGCCAGCAGTGTGGGCAATTGGAACACTGAAGCTTTCTTT. This chain connects TRBV2 to TRBJ1-1; D gene ambiguous. Germline V gene lookup returns CDR1 SNHLY and CDR2 FYNNEI. V was clipped by 4 bases and J by 1 base, with 10 bases between them. The CDR3 contains 14 residues.

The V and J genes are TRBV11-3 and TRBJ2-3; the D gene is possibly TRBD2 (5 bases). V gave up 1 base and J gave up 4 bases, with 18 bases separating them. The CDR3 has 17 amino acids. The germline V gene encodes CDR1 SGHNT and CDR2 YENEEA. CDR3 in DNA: TGTGCCAGCAGCTTAGGAAAGGGAGCGCCCGTATCAGATACGCAGTATTTT. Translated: CASSLGKGAPVSDTQYF.

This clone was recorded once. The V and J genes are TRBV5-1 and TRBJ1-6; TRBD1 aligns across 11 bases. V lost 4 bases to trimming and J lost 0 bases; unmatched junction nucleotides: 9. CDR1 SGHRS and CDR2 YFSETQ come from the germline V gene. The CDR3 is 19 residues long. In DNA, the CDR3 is TGCGCCAGCAGCCTAGACTTCGGGACAGGGGGCTCCTATAATTCACCCCTCCACTTT. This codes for CASSLDFGTGGSYNSPLHF.

The CDR3, as DNA: TGCGCCAGCAGCCAAGTTTTTCGGACGGGATACAATGAGCAGTTCTTC. Amino acids: CASSQVFRTGYNEQFF. The chain carries TRBV4-1 and TRBJ2-1; the D gene is possibly TRBD2 (5 bases). This CDR3 is built from 16 residues. The V gene lost 1 base and the J gene lost 4 bases, with 14 bases spanning the gap. Germline V lookup: CDR1 MGHRA, CDR2 YSYEKL.

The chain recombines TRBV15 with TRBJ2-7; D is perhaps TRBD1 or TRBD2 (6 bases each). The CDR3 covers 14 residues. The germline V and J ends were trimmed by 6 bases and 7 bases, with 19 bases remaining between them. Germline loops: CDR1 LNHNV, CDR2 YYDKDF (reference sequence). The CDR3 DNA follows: TGTGCCACCAGTACTTACTTGGGGGCGGGAGAGCAGTACTTC. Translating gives CATSTYLGAGEQYF.

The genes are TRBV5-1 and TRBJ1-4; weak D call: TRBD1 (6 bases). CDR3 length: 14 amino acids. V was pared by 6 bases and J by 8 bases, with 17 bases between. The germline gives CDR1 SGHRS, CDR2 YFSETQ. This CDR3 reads CASKGDPSREKLFF. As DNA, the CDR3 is TGCGCCAGCAAGGGGGACCCAAGTCGGGAAAAACTGTTTTTT.